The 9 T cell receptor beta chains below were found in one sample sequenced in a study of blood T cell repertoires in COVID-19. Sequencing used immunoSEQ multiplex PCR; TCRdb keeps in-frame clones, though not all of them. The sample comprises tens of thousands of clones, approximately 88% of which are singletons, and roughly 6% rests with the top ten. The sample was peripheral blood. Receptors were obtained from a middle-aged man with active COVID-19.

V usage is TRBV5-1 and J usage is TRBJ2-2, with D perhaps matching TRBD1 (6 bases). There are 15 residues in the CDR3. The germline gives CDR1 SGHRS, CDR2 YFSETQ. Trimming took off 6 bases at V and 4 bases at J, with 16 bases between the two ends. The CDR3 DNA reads TGCGCCAGCAAAGTCCAGGGGCAGGGCACCGGGGAGCTGTTTTTT. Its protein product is CASKVQGQGTGELFF.

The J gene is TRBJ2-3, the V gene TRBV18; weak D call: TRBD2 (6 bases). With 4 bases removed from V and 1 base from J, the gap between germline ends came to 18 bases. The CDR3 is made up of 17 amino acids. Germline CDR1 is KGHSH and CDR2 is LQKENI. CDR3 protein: CASSRQGQAGGTDTQYF. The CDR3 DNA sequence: TGTGCCAGCTCACGACAAGGCCAAGCGGGTGGCACAGATACGCAGTATTTT.

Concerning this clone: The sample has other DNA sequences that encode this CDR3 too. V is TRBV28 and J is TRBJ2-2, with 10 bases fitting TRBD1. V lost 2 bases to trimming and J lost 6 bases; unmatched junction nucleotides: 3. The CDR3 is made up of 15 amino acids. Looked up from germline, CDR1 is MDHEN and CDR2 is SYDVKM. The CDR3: CASSLGTGVPGELFF. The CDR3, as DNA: TGTGCCAGCAGTTTAGGGACAGGGGTTCCCGGGGAGCTGTTTTTT.

Written as DNA, the CDR3 is TGTGCCAGCAGCGCCGGGGACAGGGGTCAGACCCAGTACTTC. This translates into CASSAGDRGQTQYF. V usage is TRBV14 and J usage is TRBJ2-5, with 10 bases identical to TRBD1. The CDR3 has 14 amino acids. CDR1 SGHDN and CDR2 FVKESK come from the germline V gene. The V segment lost 5 bases and the J segment 6 bases; nucleotides outside the gene matches: 6. The complete variable domain, with remaining parts taken from reference TRBV14 and TRBJ2-5, reads EAGVTQFPSHSVIEKGQTVTLRCDPISGHDNLYWYRRVMGKEIKFLLHFVKESKQDESGMPNNRFLAERTGGTYSTLKVQPAELEDSGVYFCASSAGDRGQTQYFGPGTRLLVL.

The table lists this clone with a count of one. The CDR3 is CASSQEPGQTYEQYF. Here the CDR3 DNA reads TGCGCCAGCAGCCAAGAGCCGGGACAAACCTACGAGCAGTACTTC. The chain links TRBV4-3 to TRBJ2-7; D is perhaps TRBD1 (6 bases). The germline V and J ends were trimmed by 0 bases and 2 bases, with 11 bases remaining between them. The CDR3 spans 15 residues. Looked up from germline, CDR1 is LGHNA and CDR2 is YSLEER.

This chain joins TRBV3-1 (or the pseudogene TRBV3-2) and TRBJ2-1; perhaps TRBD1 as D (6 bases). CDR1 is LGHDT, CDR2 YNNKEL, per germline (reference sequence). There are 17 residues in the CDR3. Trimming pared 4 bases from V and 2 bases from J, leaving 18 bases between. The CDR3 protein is CASSRETGTRPYNEQFF. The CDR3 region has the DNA TGTGCCAGCAGCCGGGAAACCGGGACAAGGCCCTACAATGAGCAGTTCTTC.

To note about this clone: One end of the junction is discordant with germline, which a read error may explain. CDR3 amino acids: CASSLSERGESTQYF. In nucleotides, the CDR3 is TGTGCTAGCAGTCTCTCCGAGCGGGGGGAGTCGACCCAGTACTTC. The chain joins TRBV7-7 to TRBJ2-5, with 9 bases matching TRBD2. Germline V gives CDR1 SSHAT, CDR2 FNYEAQ (reference sequence). The CDR3 runs to 15 residues.

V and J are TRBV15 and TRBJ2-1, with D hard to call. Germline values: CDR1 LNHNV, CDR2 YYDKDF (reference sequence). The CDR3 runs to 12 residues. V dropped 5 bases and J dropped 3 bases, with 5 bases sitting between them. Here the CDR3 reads CATSPFYNEQFF. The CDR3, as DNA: TGTGCCACCAGCCCTTTCTACAATGAGCAGTTCTTC.

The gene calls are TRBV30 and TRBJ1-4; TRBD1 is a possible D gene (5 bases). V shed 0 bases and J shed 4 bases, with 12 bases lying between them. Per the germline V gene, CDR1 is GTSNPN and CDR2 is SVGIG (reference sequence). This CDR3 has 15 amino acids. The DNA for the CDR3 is TGTGCCTGGAGTGTATCTTTGACAGTTAATGAAAAACTGTTTTTT. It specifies CAWSVSLTVNEKLFF.